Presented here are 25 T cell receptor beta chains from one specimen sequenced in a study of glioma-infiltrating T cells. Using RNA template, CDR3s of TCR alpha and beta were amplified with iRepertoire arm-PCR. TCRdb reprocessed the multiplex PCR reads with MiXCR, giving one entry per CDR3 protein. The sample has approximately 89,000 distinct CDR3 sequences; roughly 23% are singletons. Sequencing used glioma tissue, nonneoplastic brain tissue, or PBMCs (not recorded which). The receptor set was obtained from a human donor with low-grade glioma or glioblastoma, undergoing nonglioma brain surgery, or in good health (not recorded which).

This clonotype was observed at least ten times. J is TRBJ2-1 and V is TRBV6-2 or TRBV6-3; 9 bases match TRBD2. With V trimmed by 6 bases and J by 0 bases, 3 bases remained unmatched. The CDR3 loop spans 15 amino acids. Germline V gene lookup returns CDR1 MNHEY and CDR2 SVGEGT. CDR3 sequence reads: CASRELAGSYNEQFF. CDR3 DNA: TGTGCCAGCAGGGAACTAGCGGGCTCCTACAATGAGCAGTTCTTC.

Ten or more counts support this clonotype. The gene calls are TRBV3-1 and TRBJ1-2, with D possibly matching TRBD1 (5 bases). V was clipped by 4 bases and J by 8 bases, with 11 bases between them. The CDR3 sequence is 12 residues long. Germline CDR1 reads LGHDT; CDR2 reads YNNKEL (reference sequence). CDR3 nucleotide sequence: TGTGCCAGCAGCCGAGGGGACGCGGGCTACACCTTC. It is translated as CASSRGDAGYTF. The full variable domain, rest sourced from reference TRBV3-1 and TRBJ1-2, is DTAVSQTPKYLVTQMGNDKSIKCEQNLGHDTMYWYKQDSKKFLKIMFSYNNKELIINETVPNRFSPKSPDKAHLNLHINSLELGDSAVYFCASSRGDAGYTFGSGTRLTVV.

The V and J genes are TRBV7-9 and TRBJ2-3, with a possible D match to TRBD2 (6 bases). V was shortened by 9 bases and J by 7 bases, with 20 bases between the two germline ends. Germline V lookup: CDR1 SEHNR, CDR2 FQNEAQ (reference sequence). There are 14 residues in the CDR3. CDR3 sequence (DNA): TGTGCCAGAGGGACTTCGACCGGGCGCTATACGCAGTATTTT. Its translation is CARGTSTGRYTQYF.

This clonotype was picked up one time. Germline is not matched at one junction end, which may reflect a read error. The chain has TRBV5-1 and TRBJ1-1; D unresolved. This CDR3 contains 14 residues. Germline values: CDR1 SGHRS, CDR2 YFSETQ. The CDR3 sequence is CASSLVQRATEAFF. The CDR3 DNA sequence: TGCGCCAGTAGCTTGGTACAAAGGGCGACTGAAGCTTTCTTT.

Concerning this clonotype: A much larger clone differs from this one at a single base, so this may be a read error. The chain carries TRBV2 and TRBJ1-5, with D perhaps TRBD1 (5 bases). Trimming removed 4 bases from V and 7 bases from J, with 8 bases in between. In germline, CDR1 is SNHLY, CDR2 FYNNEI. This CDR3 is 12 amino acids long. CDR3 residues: CASSAGGQPQHF. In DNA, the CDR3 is TGTGCCAGCAGTGCCGGGGGACAGCCCCAGCATTTT.

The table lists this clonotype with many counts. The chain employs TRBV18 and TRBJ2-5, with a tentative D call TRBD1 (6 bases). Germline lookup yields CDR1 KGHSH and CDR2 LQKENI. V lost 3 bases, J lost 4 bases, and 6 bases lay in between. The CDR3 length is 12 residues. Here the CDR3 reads CASSPGAETQYF. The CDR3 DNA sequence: TGTGCCAGCTCACCGGGGGCAGAGACCCAGTACTTC. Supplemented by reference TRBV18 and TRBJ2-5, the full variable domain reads NAGVMQNPRHLVRRRGQEARLRCSPMKGHSHVYWYRQLPEEGLKFMVYLQKENIIDESGMPKERFSAEFPKEGPSILRIQQVVRGDSAAYFCASSPGAETQYFGPGTRLLVL.

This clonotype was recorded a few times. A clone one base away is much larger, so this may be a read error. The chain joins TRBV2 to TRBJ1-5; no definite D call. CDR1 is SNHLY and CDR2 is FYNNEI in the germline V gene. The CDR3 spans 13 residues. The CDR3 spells CATSQESNQPKHF. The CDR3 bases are TGTGCCACTTCCCAAGAAAGCAATCAGCCCAAGCATTTT. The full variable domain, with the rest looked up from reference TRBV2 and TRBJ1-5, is EPEVTQTPSHQVTQMGQEVILRCVPISNHLYFYWYRQILGQKVEFLVSFYNNEISEKSEIFDDQFSVERPDGSNFTLKIRSTKLEDSAMYFCATSQESNQPKHFGDGTRLSIL.

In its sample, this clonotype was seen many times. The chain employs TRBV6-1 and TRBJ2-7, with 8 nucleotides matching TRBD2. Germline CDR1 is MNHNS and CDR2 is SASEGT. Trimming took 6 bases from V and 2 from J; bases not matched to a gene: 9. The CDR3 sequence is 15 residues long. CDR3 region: CASRAGGGQPYEQYF. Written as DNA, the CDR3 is TGTGCCAGCAGGGCCGGGGGGGGCCAACCCTACGAGCAGTACTTC.

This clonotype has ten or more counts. CDR3 nucleotide sequence: TGTGCCAGCAGCCAAGATACGAGGACGGCCCAGTACTTC. Translating it yields CASSQDTRTAQYF. The J gene is TRBJ2-5, the V gene TRBV4-2; D is uncertain. The V end lost 0 bases, the J end lost 9 bases, and 11 bases lay between the germline ends. The CDR3 totals 13 residues. The germline gives CDR1 LGHNA, CDR2 YNFKEQ.

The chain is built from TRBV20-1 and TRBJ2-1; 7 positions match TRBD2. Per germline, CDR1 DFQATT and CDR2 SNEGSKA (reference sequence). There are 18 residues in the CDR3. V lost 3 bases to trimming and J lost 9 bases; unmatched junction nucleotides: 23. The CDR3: CSARNTVWTRMKHSEQFF. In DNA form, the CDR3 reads TGCAGTGCTAGGAATACCGTCTGGACTAGGATGAAACACAGTGAGCAGTTCTTC.

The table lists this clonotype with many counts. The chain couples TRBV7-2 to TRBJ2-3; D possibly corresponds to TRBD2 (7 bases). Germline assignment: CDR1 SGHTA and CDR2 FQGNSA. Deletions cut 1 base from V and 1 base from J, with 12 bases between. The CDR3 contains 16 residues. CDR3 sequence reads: CASSLGTGRGTDTQYF. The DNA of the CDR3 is TGTGCCAGCAGCTTAGGAACAGGGAGGGGCACAGATACGCAGTATTTT.

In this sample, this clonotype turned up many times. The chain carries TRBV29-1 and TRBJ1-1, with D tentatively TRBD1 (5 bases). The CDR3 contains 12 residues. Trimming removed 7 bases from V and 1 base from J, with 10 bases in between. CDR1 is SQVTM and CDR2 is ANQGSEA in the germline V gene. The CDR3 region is CSGDRGNTEAFF. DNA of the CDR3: TGCAGCGGAGACAGAGGGAACACTGAAGCTTTCTTT.

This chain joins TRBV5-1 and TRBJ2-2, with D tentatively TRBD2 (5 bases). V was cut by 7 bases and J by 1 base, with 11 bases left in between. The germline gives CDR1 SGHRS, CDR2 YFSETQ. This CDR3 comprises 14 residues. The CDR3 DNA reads TGCGCCAGCCGAGGGTGGATGAACACCGGGGAGCTGTTTTTT. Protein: CASRGWMNTGELFF.

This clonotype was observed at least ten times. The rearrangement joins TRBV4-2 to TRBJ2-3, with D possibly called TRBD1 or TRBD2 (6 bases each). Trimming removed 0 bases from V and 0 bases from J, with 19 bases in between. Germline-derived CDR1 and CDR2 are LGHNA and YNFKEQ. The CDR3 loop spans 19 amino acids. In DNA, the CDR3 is TGTGCCAGCAGCCAAGAACGTAGCGGAGGGGGGTTGAGCACAGATACGCAGTATTTT. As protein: CASSQERSGGGLSTDTQYF.

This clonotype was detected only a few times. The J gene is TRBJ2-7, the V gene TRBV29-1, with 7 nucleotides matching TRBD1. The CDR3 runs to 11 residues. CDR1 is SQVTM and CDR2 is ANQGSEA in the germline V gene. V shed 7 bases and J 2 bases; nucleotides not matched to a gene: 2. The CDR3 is CSAGTAYEQYF. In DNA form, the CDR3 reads TGCAGCGCCGGGACAGCCTACGAGCAGTACTTC.

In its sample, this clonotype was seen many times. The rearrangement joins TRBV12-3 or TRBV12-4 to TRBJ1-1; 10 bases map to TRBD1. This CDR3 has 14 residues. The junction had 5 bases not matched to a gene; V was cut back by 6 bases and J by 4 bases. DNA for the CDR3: TGTGCCAGCAGGTGGACAGGGGGTAGCACTGAAGCTTTCTTT. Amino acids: CASRWTGGSTEAFF.

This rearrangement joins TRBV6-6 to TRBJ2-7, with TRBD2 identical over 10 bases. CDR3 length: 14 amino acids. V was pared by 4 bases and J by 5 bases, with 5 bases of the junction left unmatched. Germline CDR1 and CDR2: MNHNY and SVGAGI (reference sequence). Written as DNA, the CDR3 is TGTGCCAGCAGTTCTAGCGGGAGCAACAACGAGCAGTACTTC. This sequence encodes CASSSSGSNNEQYF.

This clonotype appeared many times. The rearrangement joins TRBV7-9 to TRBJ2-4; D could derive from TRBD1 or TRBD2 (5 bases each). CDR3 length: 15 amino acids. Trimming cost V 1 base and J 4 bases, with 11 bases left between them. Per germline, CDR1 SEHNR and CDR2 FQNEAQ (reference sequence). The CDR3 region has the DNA TGTGCCAGCAGCTTAGAAGGGACCGGTAAAAACATTCAGTACTTC. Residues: CASSLEGTGKNIQYF.

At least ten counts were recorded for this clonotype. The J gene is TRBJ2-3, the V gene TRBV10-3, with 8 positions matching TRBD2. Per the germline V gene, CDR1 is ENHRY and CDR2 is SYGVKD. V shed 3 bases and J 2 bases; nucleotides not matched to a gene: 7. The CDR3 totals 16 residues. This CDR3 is CAISEGSGTPTDTQYF. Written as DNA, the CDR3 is TGTGCCATCAGTGAAGGTAGCGGGACACCCACAGATACGCAGTATTTT.

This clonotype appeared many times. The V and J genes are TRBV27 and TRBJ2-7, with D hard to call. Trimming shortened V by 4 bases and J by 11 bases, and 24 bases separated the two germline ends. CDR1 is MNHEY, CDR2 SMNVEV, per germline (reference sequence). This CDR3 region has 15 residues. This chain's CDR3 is CASSSRQAHSYRKYF. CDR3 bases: TGTGCCAGCAGTTCCCGGCAGGCCCATTCCTATCGGAAGTACTTC.

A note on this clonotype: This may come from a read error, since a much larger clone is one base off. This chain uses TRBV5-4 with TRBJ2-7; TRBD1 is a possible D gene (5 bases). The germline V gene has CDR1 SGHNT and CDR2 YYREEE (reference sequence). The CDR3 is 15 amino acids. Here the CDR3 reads CANSVRWSGSYEQYF. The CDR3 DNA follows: TGTGCCAACAGCGTACGTTGGTCAGGGTCCTACGAGCAGTACTTC.

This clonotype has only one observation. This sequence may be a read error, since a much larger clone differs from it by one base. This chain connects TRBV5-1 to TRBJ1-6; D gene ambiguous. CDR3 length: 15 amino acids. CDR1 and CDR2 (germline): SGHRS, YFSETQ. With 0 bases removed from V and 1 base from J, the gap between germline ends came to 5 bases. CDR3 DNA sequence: TGCGCCAGCAGCTTGGAACAGTCCTATAATTCACCCCTCCACTTT. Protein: CASSLEQSYNSPLHF.

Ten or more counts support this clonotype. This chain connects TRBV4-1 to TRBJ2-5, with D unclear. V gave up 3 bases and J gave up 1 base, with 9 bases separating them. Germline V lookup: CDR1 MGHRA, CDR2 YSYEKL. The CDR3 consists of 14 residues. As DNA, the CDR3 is TGCGCCAGCAGCCAGCATCAGTTCCAAGAGACCCAGTACTTC. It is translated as CASSQHQFQETQYF.

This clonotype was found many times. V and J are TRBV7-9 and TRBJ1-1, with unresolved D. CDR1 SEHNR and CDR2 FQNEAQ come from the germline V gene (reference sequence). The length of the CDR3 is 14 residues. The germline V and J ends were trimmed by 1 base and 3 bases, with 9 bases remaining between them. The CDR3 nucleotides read TGTGCCAGCAGCTTAGGAAGAGGGCACACTGAAGCTTTCTTT. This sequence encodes CASSLGRGHTEAFF.

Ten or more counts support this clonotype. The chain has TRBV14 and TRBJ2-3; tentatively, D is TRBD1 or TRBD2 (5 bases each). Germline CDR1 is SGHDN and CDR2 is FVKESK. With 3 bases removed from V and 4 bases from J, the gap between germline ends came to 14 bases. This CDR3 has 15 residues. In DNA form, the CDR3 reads TGTGCCAGCAGCCAGGGGGACCGCATCTCAGATACGCAGTATTTT. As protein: CASSQGDRISDTQYF.